The 27 T cell receptor beta chains below all came from one sample that was sequenced in a study of T cell responses to AZD1222 COVID-19 vaccine. Measured with immunoSEQ multiplex PCR; TCRdb has only the in-frame clones, and not every one. The data hold about 76,000 clones, with approximately 80% observed a single time. The sequencing used peripheral blood, collected 28 days after the second dose of the MenACWY control vaccine. These receptors were obtained from an adult who received the MenACWY meningococcal vaccine as a control.

This rearrangement joins TRBV2 to TRBJ1-4; possibly TRBD1 for D (6 bases). V was cut by 4 bases and J by 2 bases, with 14 bases left in between. Germline assignment: CDR1 SNHLY and CDR2 FYNNEI. This CDR3 contains 16 residues. CDR3 DNA: TGTGCCAGCAGTGCACGAAAGACAGGCACTAATGAAAAACTGTTTTTT. Its translation is CASSARKTGTNEKLFF.

As to this clone: Other DNA sequences in the sample encode the same CDR3. The CDR3 sequence: CATSERSNEQFF. The DNA for the CDR3 is TGTGCCACCAGTGAACGTAGTAATGAGCAGTTCTTC. The chain carries TRBV24-1 and TRBJ2-1; D gene unclear. The V and J ends lost 4 bases and 7 bases respectively, with 7 bases between them. Germline CDR1 is KGHDR and CDR2 is SFDVKD. This CDR3 comprises 12 residues.

The J gene is TRBJ2-7, the V gene TRBV18; D possibly uses TRBD1 or TRBD2 (5 bases each). CDR1 and CDR2 (germline): KGHSH, LQKENI. V lost 6 bases, J lost 6 bases, and 21 bases lay in between. This CDR3 contains 15 residues. The CDR3 here is CASSRTAGARGEQYF. CDR3 DNA sequence: TGTGCCAGCTCTCGCACGGCCGGGGCCCGGGGCGAGCAGTACTTC.

Only a few counts were recorded for this clone. The chain couples TRBV4-1 to TRBJ1-4; D uncertain. Trimming took off 3 bases at V and 10 bases at J, with 18 bases between the two ends. CDR3 length equals 15 residues. CDR1 and CDR2 (germline): MGHRA, YSYEKL. CDR3 loop: CASSQFPMAGVKLFF. Written as DNA, the CDR3 is TGCGCCAGCAGCCAGTTCCCTATGGCAGGTGTAAAACTGTTTTTT.

V and J are TRBV11-2 and TRBJ2-3; 11 bases match TRBD2. Germline-derived CDR1 and CDR2 are SGHAT and FQNNGV. This CDR3 region has 16 residues. Trimming at V came to 6 bases and at J to 2 bases, leaving 7 bases not matched to a gene. This CDR3 reads CASRMASGGTTDTQYF. The CDR3 DNA is TGTGCCAGCAGAATGGCTAGCGGGGGGACCACAGATACGCAGTATTTT.

V and J are TRBV7-8 and TRBJ1-2; D is ambiguous. V shed 1 base and J shed 1 base, with 10 bases lying between them. The germline V gene encodes CDR1 SGHVS and CDR2 FQNEAQ. The CDR3 consists of 15 residues. The CDR3: CASSLDTRRNYGYTF. The DNA for the CDR3 is TGTGCCAGCAGCTTAGACACCCGACGTAACTATGGCTACACCTTC.

The chain recombines TRBV7-2 with TRBJ2-1; a possible D gene is TRBD1 (6 bases). The CDR3 loop spans 14 amino acids. Germline V gene sequence: CDR1 SGHTA, CDR2 FQGNSA. V lost 5 bases to trimming and J lost 4 bases, with 12 bases between them. The DNA of the CDR3 is TGTGCCAGCAGCCCGTCGGGACATTACAATGAGCAGTTCTTC. This translates into CASSPSGHYNEQFF.

The table lists this clone with a few counts. The chain combines TRBV2 with TRBJ1-2; 11 bases are shared with TRBD1. This CDR3 comprises 14 residues. Germline CDR1 and CDR2: SNHLY and FYNNEI. The J segment lost 7 bases and the V segment lost 6 bases, leaving 7 bases of the junction unmatched. CDR3 sequence: CASRIPGTGGGYTF. CDR3 coding DNA: TGTGCCAGCAGGATCCCCGGGACAGGGGGTGGCTACACCTTC.

The rearrangement joins TRBV3-1 (or the pseudogene TRBV3-2) to TRBJ2-1, with unresolved D. Trimming shortened V by 0 bases and J by 8 bases, and 14 bases separated the two germline ends. The CDR3 is 15 residues long. The germline V gene has CDR1 LGHDT and CDR2 YNNKEL (reference sequence). CDR3 bases: TGTGCCAGCAGCCAAGATTTCGGACCTGGCTATGAGCAGTTCTTC. This codes for CASSQDFGPGYEQFF.

The chain links TRBV21-1 to TRBJ2-5; the table names TRBD2, a call not compared with the DNA. TRBV21-1 corresponds to a pseudogene. CDR3 length: 15 amino acids. The DNA of the CDR3 is TGTGCCAGCACCCCCCGGGGAGCGGGCAGGAAGACCCAGTACTTC. Its protein is CASTPRGAGRKTQYF.

The V call is TRBV19, the J call TRBJ2-2, with TRBD1 matching 11 bases. The CDR3 runs 19 residues. V shed 2 bases and J 3 bases; nucleotides not matched to a gene: 11. Germline V gives CDR1 LNHDA, CDR2 SQIVND (reference sequence). Here the CDR3 DNA reads TGTGCCAGTAGTATATCTGGACAGGGGGCTTCGAGCGACACCGGGGAGCTGTTTTTT. Translation: CASSISGQGASSDTGELFF.

The rearrangement joins TRBV6-5 to TRBJ1-3; 8 bases match TRBD1. The ends lost 6 bases at V and 0 bases at J; junction bases unmatched: 4. CDR1 is MNHEY, CDR2 SVGAGI, per germline. The CDR3 runs 15 residues. The CDR3 DNA reads as TGTGCCAGCAGAATGGACAGGGACTCTGGAAACACCATATATTTT. It yields the protein CASRMDRDSGNTIYF.

The V and J genes are TRBV18 and TRBJ2-3; TRBD1 aligns across 10 bases. With 3 bases clipped from V and 4 bases from J, the junction kept 4 bases outside the gene matches. CDR1 KGHSH and CDR2 LQKENI come from the germline V gene. CDR3 length equals 15 residues. CDR3 nucleotide sequence: TGTGCCAGCTCACCGACAGGGGGCTCGGCAGATACGCAGTATTTT. Protein: CASSPTGGSADTQYF.

This sequence joins TRBV5-5 and TRBJ1-5; D gene unclear. Between the trimmed V and J ends, which lost 0 bases and 8 bases, there was a span of 12 bases. CDR3 length: 14 amino acids. CDR1 is SGHKS, CDR2 YYEKEE, per germline (reference sequence). The CDR3 nucleotides read TGTGCCAGCAGCTTGGGGGAAGATATAAAGCCCCAGCATTTT. Encoded protein: CASSLGEDIKPQHF.

The V and J genes are TRBV2 and TRBJ2-1; the match to TRBD2 covers 7 bases. The V gene's germline CDR1 is SNHLY and CDR2 FYNNEI. With 6 bases clipped from V and 6 bases from J, the junction kept 11 bases outside the gene matches. The CDR3 length is 15 residues. In DNA, the CDR3 is TGTGCCAGCAGCTATCGGGGGGTATTGGGCAATGAGCAGTTCTTC. This translates into CASSYRGVLGNEQFF.

The V and J genes are TRBV2 and TRBJ1-5, with D possibly being TRBD1 (5 bases). V was cut by 5 bases and J by 0 bases, with 17 bases left in between. CDR1 and CDR2 (germline): SNHLY, FYNNEI. This CDR3 has 17 amino acids. The CDR3 DNA reads TGTGCCAGCAGTCAGTTCCGGGACCTTTATAGCAATCAGCCCCAGCATTTT. As protein: CASSQFRDLYSNQPQHF.

V gene TRBV5-4 combines with J gene TRBJ2-1; no firm D call. The CDR3 is made up of 13 amino acids. The V and J ends lost 2 bases and 6 bases respectively, with 9 bases between them. Germline CDR1 is SGHNT and CDR2 is YYREEE (reference sequence). The CDR3 reads CASSLYVSNEQFF. CDR3 nucleotide sequence: TGTGCCAGCAGCTTATACGTTTCCAATGAGCAGTTCTTC.

CDR3 amino acids: CASSPRGGGFSYEQYF. The CDR3 region has the DNA TGTGCCAGCAGCCCCCGGGGGGGCGGGTTTTCCTACGAGCAGTACTTC. V is TRBV5-6 and J is TRBJ2-7; 8 bases line up with TRBD2. This CDR3 comprises 16 residues. After removal of 4 bases from V and 1 base from J, the junction contained 10 bases not matched to a gene. Per the germline V gene, CDR1 is SGHDT and CDR2 is YYEEEE.

The table lists this clone with a count of one. V usage is TRBV5-1 and J usage is TRBJ2-1, with 9 bases identical to TRBD2. Trimming removed 0 bases from V and 9 bases from J; junction bases left unmatched: 10. Looked up from germline, CDR1 is SGHRS and CDR2 is YFSETQ. This CDR3 is built from 16 residues. For the CDR3, the DNA is TGCGCCAGCAGCTTGGATTTCGCGGGGGGGGCCCCTGAGCAGTTCTTC. It encodes CASSLDFAGGAPEQFF.

The chain combines TRBV7-9 with TRBJ1-3, with D unclear. The CDR3 is 16 residues long. V was cut by 3 bases and J by 0 bases, with 12 bases left in between. CDR1 is SEHNR, CDR2 FQNEAQ, per germline (reference sequence). The CDR3 protein is CASSFATSPSGNTIYF. The CDR3 bases are TGTGCCAGCAGCTTCGCGACGAGCCCCTCTGGAAACACCATATATTTT.

This chain uses TRBV28 with TRBJ2-1, with 12 bases fitting TRBD2. V lost 3 bases, J lost 0 bases, and 18 bases stayed unmatched. This CDR3 region has 22 residues. CDR1 is MDHEN and CDR2 is SYDVKM in the germline V gene. This chain's CDR3 is CASSLGMSVLAGGTISYNEQFF. CDR3 nucleotides: TGTGCCAGCAGTTTGGGTATGTCGGTACTAGCGGGAGGAACAATCTCCTACAATGAGCAGTTCTTC.

This sequence joins TRBV14 and TRBJ2-3; D is ambiguous. Germline V gene sequence: CDR1 SGHDN, CDR2 FVKESK. The CDR3 length is 11 residues. The V end lost 4 bases, the J end lost 6 bases, and 5 bases lay between the germline ends. CDR3 nucleotide sequence: TGTGCCAGCAGCCTCGGGGATACGCAGTATTTT. Translated: CASSLGDTQYF.

The sample holds one count of this clone. The chain combines TRBV10-2 with TRBJ2-1, with 9 bases lining up with TRBD2. The CDR3 covers 15 residues. Germline lookup yields CDR1 WSHSY and CDR2 SAAADI. V trimming: 7 bases; J trimming: 3 bases; junction bases outside the gene matches: 7. This chain's CDR3 is CASIMAGGGYNEQFF. CDR3 bases: TGCGCCAGCATTATGGCGGGGGGGGGCTACAATGAGCAGTTCTTC.

The chain couples TRBV28 to TRBJ2-7, with 7 bases fitting TRBD1. Unmatched junction bases numbered 13, after V lost 4 bases and J lost 1 base. Germline lookup yields CDR1 MDHEN and CDR2 SYDVKM. The CDR3 has 17 residues. CDR3 nucleotide sequence: TGTGCCAGCAGTTATTTTCCGGGACAGCTAACTTCCTACGAGCAGTACTTC. The encoded protein is CASSYFPGQLTSYEQYF.

The rearrangement uses TRBV27 and TRBJ1-1; no clear D. V was trimmed by 2 bases and J by 1 base, leaving 8 bases between them. The germline V gene has CDR1 MNHEY and CDR2 SMNVEV (reference sequence). This CDR3 region has 14 residues. The CDR3 DNA follows: TGTGCCAGCAGTTTAAGAATGTGGAACACTGAAGCTTTCTTT. This translates into CASSLRMWNTEAFF.

The chain is built from TRBV12-3 or TRBV12-4 and TRBJ1-1; D ambiguous. Trimming took 2 bases from V and 2 from J, leaving 6 bases between them. This CDR3 region has 13 residues. The CDR3 loop reads CASSLQVNTEAFF. For the CDR3, the DNA is TGTGCCAGCAGTTTACAGGTTAACACTGAAGCTTTCTTT.

The chain employs TRBV28 and TRBJ2-1; D possibly corresponds to TRBD1 (5 bases). Germline-derived CDR1 and CDR2 are MDHEN and SYDVKM. CDR3 length: 14 amino acids. V lost 6 bases and J lost 5, with 14 bases in between. The CDR3 region has the DNA TGTGCCAGCAGCGACGCTTTAGGGGACAATGAGCAGTTCTTC. Amino acids: CASSDALGDNEQFF.